These 2 T cell receptor beta chains were sequenced from one sample in a study of T cells in Graves' hyperthyroidism and ophthalmopathy. What was amplified from RNA transcripts were TCR beta CDR3 regions. The study used the HTBI primer set for a first-round RT-PCR of the TCR CDR3. MiXCR, run by TCRdb on the multiplex PCR reads, gives a single entry per CDR3 protein. The sample comprises approximately 46,000 distinct CDR3 sequences, around 49% of which are singletons, and 30% to 40% rests with the top ten. The sample comprised peripheral blood or thyroid tissue (not recorded which). All receptors derive from a woman between 45 and 60 years old with Graves' hyperthyroidism.

The V gene is TRBV5-1, the J gene TRBJ1-1, with D possibly TRBD1 on 5 matching bases. The V end was cut by 2 bases, the J end by 8 bases, with 16 bases between. Germline lookup yields CDR1 SGHRS and CDR2 YFSETQ. There are 14 residues in the CDR3. The CDR3 DNA reads as TGCGCCAGCAGCTTCGGGGGGGTGAGCACCGAAGCTTTCTTT. It is translated as CASSFGGVSTEAFF.

There are many counts of this clonotype. V is TRBV29-1 and J is TRBJ2-7; 7 bases agree with TRBD2. Germline CDR1 SQVTM, CDR2 ANQGSEA. V was clipped by 6 bases and J by 4 bases; unmatched bases: 3. CDR3 length equals 11 residues. CDR3 sequence (DNA): TGCAGCGTCCGGGAGGAGTACGAGCAGTACTTC. Amino acids: CSVREEYEQYF.